This record covers a single TCR beta chain. The antigen remains undetermined. This specimen belongs to a study of regulatory dendritic cells for organ transplantation. Findings and caveats of the study: Memory CD8+ T cells were the most oligoclonal; naive cells were highly diverse. Alloreactive memory CD8+ T cell pools varied considerably between individuals. Memory CD8+ clonal expansion seemed more limited with regulatory than mature dendritic cells.

Only in-frame clones appear in the TCRdb table, and some are missing; sequencing was by immunoSEQ multiplex PCR. The table includes about 11,000 clones, 65% to 80% detected once. CFSE-labeled sorted T cells met regulatory or mature dendritic cells for approximately 5 days. CD4+ or CD8+ T cells were sorted as naive CD45RA+ or memory CD45RO+. V dropped 2 bases and J dropped 2; count of bases not matched to a gene: 6. CDR1 is MNHNY and CDR2 is SVGAGI in the germline V gene (reference sequence). The CDR3 contains 16 residues. The rearrangement uses TRBV6-6 and TRBJ1-3; 7 bases are shared with TRBD1. The sequence was obtained from a human donor in good health. The source material was memory CD4+ T cells from blood cultured with regulatory dendritic cells. The subset is: CD45RO+ memory T cells. Written as DNA, the CDR3 is TGTGCCAGCAGTTACGCGTGGACAGGAACTGGAAACACCATATATTTT. This translates into CASSYAWTGTGNTIYF.